This TCR beta chain was obtained from a study of regulatory T cells in long-lasting Graves disease. Time point reported: newly diagnosed GD, antithyroid drugs for less than 3 months. Making the TCR library involved RNA that had been extracted from PBMCs. Recruitment took place at an endocrinology department in Xi'an, China. The CDR3 runs to 15 residues. Germline-derived CDR1 and CDR2 are SGHRS and YFSETQ. The J segment lost 5 bases and the V segment lost 2 bases, leaving 6 bases of the junction unmatched. Building the TCR beta libraries relied on iRepertoire HTBI primers, and CDR3 regions underwent Arm-PCR. One entry per CDR3 protein results from TCRdb running MiXCR on the multiplex PCR reads. The sample shows roughly 530,000 distinct CDR3 sequences, more than 15% of them seen only once. This clonotype occurred a few times. These same data were also listed under a study on T cells in Graves' hyperthyroidism and ophthalmopathy.

The sequences come from peripheral blood mononuclear cells (PBMCs), collected at new diagnosis, from a patient treated with antithyroid drugs. The TCR was taken from a woman in her forties or fifties with Graves disease. The chain recombines TRBV5-1 with TRBJ2-5, with 10 nucleotides matching TRBD2. The CDR3, as DNA: TGCGCCAGCAGCTTCAGCGGGGGGGTAGGGGAGACCCAGTACTTC. Its translation: CASSFSGGVGETQYF.